This T cell receptor beta chain was found in a study of T cell responses to AZD1222 COVID-19 vaccine. Study-level findings and limits: There were vaccine-associated CD4 TCRs across spike, dominant at 160-218 and 743-854. At study baseline, merely six AZD1222 recipients were seropositive. Donors were mostly white British, more females; clonal diversity possibly underestimated.

TCRdb's copy holds only in-frame clones and misses some; the assay was immunoSEQ multiplex PCR. The sample yields 120,000 or so clones, 80% to 95% seen once. Details on this clone: Its antigen remains unknown.

Deletions cut 6 bases from V and 5 bases from J, with 16 bases between. Germline assignment: CDR1 KGHSH and CDR2 LQKENI. This CDR3 is 14 amino acids long. The chain couples TRBV18 to TRBJ2-5, with D perhaps matching TRBD1 (6 bases). This clonotype was sampled from an adult in good health. The sequencing here drew on peripheral blood, taken on day 0 of AZD1222 vaccination. The CDR3 DNA is TGTGCCAGCTCTCTTCCAGGGGCGCGCGAGACCCAGTACTTC. Translation gives CASSLPGARETQYF.